The present TCR beta chain was sequenced within a study of blood T cell repertoires in COVID-19. In the study overall: Donors in the United States, Italy and Spain gave samples during acute or convalescent COVID-19. PBMCs, B-cell-depleted T cells, or T cells provided the cDNA or gDNA that made up the material.

Germline CDR1 and CDR2: SGHRS and YFSETQ. V was clipped by 0 bases and J by 5 bases; unmatched bases: 12. The length of the CDR3 is 17 residues. Sequencing used immunoSEQ multiplex PCR; TCRdb keeps in-frame clones, though not all of them. This sample has about 340,000 clones; around nine tenths occur once, and the top ten carry around 6.6%. Sequenced input: peripheral blood. The origin of this receptor is a woman aged 65 to 85 with COVID-19, enrolled during active disease. The chain is built from TRBV5-1 and TRBJ2-5; 8 positions agree with TRBD1. The CDR3 DNA is TGCGCCAGCAGCTTGGGGTTCGGAGGAGGGGACAGGGAGACCCAGTACTTC. Its protein product is CASSLGFGGGDRETQYF.